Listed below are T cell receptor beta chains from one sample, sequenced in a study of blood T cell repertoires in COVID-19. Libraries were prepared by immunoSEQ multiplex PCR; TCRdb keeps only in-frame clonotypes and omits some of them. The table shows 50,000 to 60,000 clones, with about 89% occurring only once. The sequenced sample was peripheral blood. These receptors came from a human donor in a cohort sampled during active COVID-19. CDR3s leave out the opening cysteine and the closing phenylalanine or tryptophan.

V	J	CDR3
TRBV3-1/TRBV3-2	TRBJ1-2	ASSQGGREGGYT
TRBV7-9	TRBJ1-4	ASSLPRRMGEKLF
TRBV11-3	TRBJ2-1	ASSHRGEREVNEQF
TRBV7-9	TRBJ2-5	ASSLAGGQETQY
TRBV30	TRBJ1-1	AWGTGQTEAF
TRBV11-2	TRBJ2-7	ASSPGRGPPYEQY
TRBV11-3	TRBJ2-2	ASGGSFTGELF
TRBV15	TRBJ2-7	ATSRGITGTGVYEQY
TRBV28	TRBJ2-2	ASTRGGGYTGELF
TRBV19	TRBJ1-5	ASNGVNQPQH
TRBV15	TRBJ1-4	ATSRLPGTGNEKLF
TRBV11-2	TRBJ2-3	ASGAGGPSTDTQY
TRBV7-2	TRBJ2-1	ASSPNSGGPPYNEQF
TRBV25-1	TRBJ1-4	ASSRSSGGTKGEKLF
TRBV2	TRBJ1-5	ASTWQGGNQPQH
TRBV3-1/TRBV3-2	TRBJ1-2	ASSHLTGGSGGYT
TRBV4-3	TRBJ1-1	ASSQGTGYYI
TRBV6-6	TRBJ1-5	ASTLGGLNQPQH
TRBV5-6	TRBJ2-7	ASSFGSGSSYEQY
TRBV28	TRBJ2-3	ASSLRTGADTQY
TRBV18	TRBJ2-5	ASSPGTEGETQY
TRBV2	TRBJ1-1	ASLQGERAEAF
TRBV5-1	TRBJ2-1	ASSGWTSGRADNEQF
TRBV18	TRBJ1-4	ASSPGQDEKLF
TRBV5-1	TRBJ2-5	ASGTGAETQY
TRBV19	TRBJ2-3	ASRPRGDTQY
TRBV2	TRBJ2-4	ASTSGGTSKNIQY
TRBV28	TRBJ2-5	ASSLRGPETQY
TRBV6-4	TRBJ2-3	ASSAAHGSDTQY
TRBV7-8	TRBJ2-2	ASSSRQETNTGELF
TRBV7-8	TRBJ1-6	ASSLRPENSPLH
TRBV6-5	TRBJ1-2	ASSSGINYGYT
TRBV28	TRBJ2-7	ASSSPRRGASYEQY
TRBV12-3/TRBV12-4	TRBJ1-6	ASTTGVSPLH
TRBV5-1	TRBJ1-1	ASGSTGGDTEAF
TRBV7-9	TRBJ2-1	ASSPTGKLGNEQF
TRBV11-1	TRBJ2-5	ASSLGSGYQETQY
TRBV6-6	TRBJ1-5	ASSSQPRGSNQPQH
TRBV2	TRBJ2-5	ASSRGAGQTQY
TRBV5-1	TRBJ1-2	ASSSDTGSYGYT
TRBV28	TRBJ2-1	ASSQTSGNNEQF
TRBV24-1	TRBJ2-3	ATSDWKGTSISDTQY
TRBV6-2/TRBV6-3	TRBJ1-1	ASSGTGGRTEAF
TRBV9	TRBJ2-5	ASSAARGSGETQY
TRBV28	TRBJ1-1	ASSLSRTGPPEAF
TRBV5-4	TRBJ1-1	ASSLYRTGAEAF